These 20 T cell receptor beta chains came from one sample sequenced in a study of CD4 T cells in relation to SARS-CoV-2 and coronaviruses. Before the COVID-19 pandemic, during about 2010-2018, CD4+ T cells were taken from unexposed donors. CD4+ T cells were isolated from the cells after about ten days of culture. The repertoire was sequenced with immunoSEQ multiplex PCR; TCRdb's copy has only in-frame clones and lacks some. Seen here are tens of thousands of clones, around 74% observed once, and the top ten hold 16%. For these TCRs, the target antigens are not known. Sequencing was performed on CD4+ T cells from PBMCs, cultured in vitro. The receptors originated from a human donor in good health.

J is TRBJ2-3 and V is TRBV5-6; 7 bases match TRBD1. CDR3 length equals 14 residues. The germline gives CDR1 SGHDT, CDR2 YYEEEE. V lost 0 bases, J lost 7 bases, and 5 bases stayed unmatched. Here the CDR3 reads CASSLGQGRNTQYF. The CDR3 region has the DNA TGTGCCAGCAGCTTGGGACAGGGTAGGAATACGCAGTATTTT.

A single count supports this clone. The V call is TRBV4-1, the J call TRBJ1-4; D may be TRBD1 (5 bases). Germline V lookup: CDR1 MGHRA, CDR2 YSYEKL. The CDR3 extends over 15 amino acids. V gave up 4 bases and J gave up 0 bases, with 9 bases separating them. The CDR3 region is CASSPWGTTNEKLFF. In DNA, the CDR3 is TGCGCCAGCAGCCCTTGGGGCACAACTAATGAAAAACTGTTTTTT.

This clone is medium-sized by share. The DNA for the CDR3 is TGTGCCATCAGGGATCCGACAGGGGAGGACACAGATACGCAGTATTTT. Protein sequence: CAIRDPTGEDTDTQYF. This chain connects TRBV10-3 to TRBJ2-3, with TRBD1 matching over 8 bases. CDR3 length equals 16 residues. The germline V gene encodes CDR1 ENHRY and CDR2 SYGVKD. Trimming at V came to 6 bases and at J to 2 bases, leaving 10 bases not matched to a gene.

The rearrangement links TRBV3-1 (or the pseudogene TRBV3-2) to TRBJ2-1, with unresolved D. Germline CDR1 and CDR2: LGHDT and YNNKEL (reference sequence). The CDR3 loop spans 16 amino acids. Trimming took 4 bases from V and 2 from J, leaving 15 bases between them. This CDR3 reads CASSPLLAGTYNEQFF. The DNA of the CDR3 is TGTGCCAGCAGCCCGCTTTTGGCCGGCACCTACAATGAGCAGTTCTTC.

The chain combines TRBV11-2 with TRBJ2-5, with 10 bases aligning to TRBD1. Germline-derived CDR1 and CDR2 are SGHAT and FQNNGV. CDR3 length: 14 residues. V lost 5 bases to trimming and J lost 5 bases; unmatched junction nucleotides: 5. The CDR3 nucleotides are TGTGCCAGCAGCAGACAGGGGGCCGGGGAGACCCAGTACTTC. It translates to CASSRQGAGETQYF.

This chain joins TRBV3-1 (or the pseudogene TRBV3-2) and TRBJ2-1, with D unresolved. From germline, CDR1 is LGHDT and CDR2 YNNKEL (reference sequence). Trimming removed 5 bases at V and 7 bases at J, with 9 bases between. The CDR3 is 12 residues long. CDR3: CASSKTENEQFF. Here the CDR3 DNA reads TGTGCCAGCAGCAAAACAGAAAATGAGCAGTTCTTC.

The V call is TRBV15, the J call TRBJ1-6; TRBD1 is a possible D gene (6 bases). Deletions cut 5 bases from V and 7 bases from J, with 15 bases between. CDR3 length equals 15 residues. CDR1 is LNHNV and CDR2 is YYDKDF in the germline V gene (reference sequence). CDR3 nucleotides: TGTGCCACCAGCGACCCTACACAGGGAAATTCACCCCTCCACTTT. It yields the protein CATSDPTQGNSPLHF.

The V call is TRBV7-2, the J call TRBJ2-1, with 14 bases matching TRBD2. The CDR3 sequence is 16 residues long. Per the germline V gene, CDR1 is SGHTA and CDR2 is FQGNSA. V was clipped by 2 bases and J by 7 bases; unmatched bases: 4. CDR3 protein: CASSLTGLAGVNEQFF. The CDR3 DNA is TGTGCCAGCAGCTTAACGGGACTAGCGGGAGTTAATGAGCAGTTCTTC.

The chain recombines TRBV5-5 with TRBJ2-7; tentative D call: TRBD1 (6 bases). V was cut by 1 base and J by 3 bases, with 20 bases left in between. CDR3 length: 17 residues. Germline CDR1 SGHKS, CDR2 YYEKEE (reference sequence). This CDR3 is CASSLTLGVGGFYEQYF. The CDR3 DNA follows: TGTGCCAGCAGCTTGACCCTGGGGGTAGGGGGTTTCTACGAGCAGTACTTC. Combining the CDR3 with reference TRBV5-5 and TRBJ2-7 gives the whole variable domain DAGVTQSPTHLIKTRGQQVTLRCSPISGHKSVSWYQQVLGQGPQFIFQYYEKEERGRGNFPDRFSARQFPNYSSELNVNALLLGDSALYLCASSLTLGVGGFYEQYFGPGTRLTVT.

Only a few counts were recorded for this clone. The J gene is TRBJ1-1, the V gene TRBV7-9; tentative D call: TRBD1 (6 bases). V was pared by 3 bases and J by 0 bases, with 14 bases between. Per germline, CDR1 SEHNR and CDR2 FQNEAQ (reference sequence). The CDR3 has 16 amino acids. CDR3 sequence reads: CASSLASGAVNTEAFF. The CDR3 region has the DNA TGTGCCAGCAGCTTGGCCTCAGGGGCCGTGAACACTGAAGCTTTCTTT.

The chain combines TRBV7-3 with TRBJ2-2; no firm D call. The V end was cut by 4 bases, the J end by 6 bases, with 9 bases between. Germline CDR1 SGHTA, CDR2 FQGTGA. This CDR3 is 13 amino acids long. CDR3 loop: CASSYVGSGELFF. In nucleotides, the CDR3 is TGTGCCAGCAGCTATGTAGGGTCCGGGGAGCTGTTTTTT. The variable domain in full, with the rest retrieved from reference TRBV7-3 and TRBJ2-2, is GAGVSQTPSNKVTEKGKYVELRCDPISGHTALYWYRQSLGQGPEFLIYFQGTGAADDSGLPNDRFFAVRPEGSVSTLKIQRTERGDSAVYLCASSYVGSGELFFGEGSRLTVL.

This rearrangement joins TRBV15 to TRBJ2-7, with 9 bases aligning to TRBD1. From germline, CDR1 is LNHNV and CDR2 YYDKDF (reference sequence). J was trimmed by 9 bases and V by 4 bases; bases with no gene match: 10. The CDR3 is 14 residues long. The CDR3 here is CATSTGTGTWGQYF. Written as DNA, the CDR3 is TGTGCCACCAGCACCGGGACAGGGACTTGGGGGCAGTACTTC. The complete variable domain, with remaining parts taken from reference TRBV15 and TRBJ2-7, reads DAMVIQNPRYQVTQFGKPVTLSCSQTLNHNVMYWYQQKSSQAPKLLFHYYDKDFNNEADTPDNFQSRRPNTSFCFLDIRSPGLGDTAMYLCATSTGTGTWGQYFGPGTRLTVT.

The gene calls are TRBV15 and TRBJ2-5, with a weak D call TRBD2 (5 bases). Trimming removed 6 bases at V and 5 bases at J, with 22 bases between. Per the germline V gene, CDR1 is LNHNV and CDR2 is YYDKDF (reference sequence). This CDR3 region has 16 residues. Written as DNA, the CDR3 is TGTGCCACCAGTCCCTATGTGGAGGCCCTTGGGGAGACCCAGTACTTC. It is translated as CATSPYVEALGETQYF.

The chain joins TRBV7-9 to TRBJ2-3; D remains unclear. The CDR3 covers 12 residues. With 5 bases removed from V and 5 bases from J, the gap between germline ends came to 8 bases. Germline V gives CDR1 SEHNR, CDR2 FQNEAQ (reference sequence). The CDR3 loop is CASSVLEDTQYF. The CDR3, as DNA: TGTGCCAGCAGCGTTTTGGAAGATACGCAGTATTTT. The whole variable domain, remainder taken from reference TRBV7-9 and TRBJ2-3, is DTGVSQNPRHKITKRGQNVTFRCDPISEHNRLYWYRQTLGQGPEFLTYFQNEAQLEKSRLLSDRFSAERPKGSFSTLEIQRTEQGDSAMYLCASSVLEDTQYFGPGTRLTVL.

The sample holds a few counts of this clone. V gene TRBV28 combines with J gene TRBJ1-5; D is perhaps TRBD1 (5 bases). The CDR3 runs 15 residues. Germline V gives CDR1 MDHEN, CDR2 SYDVKM. Deletions cut 3 bases from V and 6 bases from J, with 15 bases between. The CDR3 region is CASSFGRGWGQPQHF. In DNA, the CDR3 is TGTGCCAGCAGTTTCGGTAGGGGCTGGGGTCAGCCCCAGCATTTT.

The V call is TRBV5-1, the J call TRBJ1-1; 7 positions agree with TRBD1. The germline CDR1 and CDR2 sequences are SGHRS and YFSETQ. The CDR3 extends over 17 amino acids. Trimming cost V 2 bases and J 2 bases; bases outside gene matches: 12. CDR3 nucleotides: TGCGCCAGCAGCTTTGCCCGGGACAGTTCAGATAACACTGAAGCTTTCTTT. As protein: CASSFARDSSDNTEAFF.

This chain links TRBV6-1 with TRBJ1-2; 7 bases are a match to TRBD1. The CDR3 runs 14 residues. After removal of 1 base from V and 7 bases from J, the junction contained 6 bases not matched to a gene. Per the germline V gene, CDR1 is MNHNS and CDR2 is SASEGT. The CDR3: CASSEVRGQGGYTF. As DNA, the CDR3 is TGTGCCAGCAGTGAAGTTAGGGGGCAGGGTGGCTACACCTTC.

The chain is built from TRBV28 and TRBJ2-7, with no clear D. Germline CDR1 reads MDHEN; CDR2 reads SYDVKM. This CDR3 is 14 amino acids long. V was shortened by 2 bases and J by 2 bases, with 10 bases between the two germline ends. CDR3 loop: CASSLDGTTYEQYF. CDR3 bases: TGTGCCAGCAGTTTAGACGGAACTACCTACGAGCAGTACTTC.

CDR3 residues: CASSDSEVAPRQFF. The CDR3 bases are TGTGCCAGCAGTGACTCAGAGGTGGCCCCACGACAGTTCTTC. This chain joins TRBV6-4 and TRBJ2-1, with D unresolved. Looked up from germline, CDR1 is MRHNA and CDR2 is SNTAGT. V was trimmed by 0 bases and J by 13 bases, leaving 16 bases between them. This CDR3 comprises 14 residues.

The chain has TRBV4-2 and TRBJ2-5; D is ambiguous. V was pared by 1 base and J by 2 bases, with 5 bases between. The CDR3 is 13 amino acids. Germline V CDR1 and CDR2: LGHNA, YNFKEQ. In nucleotides, the CDR3 is TGTGCCAGCAGCCAAGGACTTCAAGAGACCCAGTACTTC. Its protein product is CASSQGLQETQYF.